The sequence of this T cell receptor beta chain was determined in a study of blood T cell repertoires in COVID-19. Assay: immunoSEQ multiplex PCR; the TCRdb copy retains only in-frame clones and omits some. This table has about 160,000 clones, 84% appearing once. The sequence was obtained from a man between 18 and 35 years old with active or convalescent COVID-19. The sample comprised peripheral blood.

The CDR3 loop is CSVVRQAGELFF. In nucleotides, the CDR3 is TGCAGCGTGGTCCGGCAGGCCGGGGAGCTGTTTTTT. The chain couples TRBV29-1 to TRBJ2-2; D not certain. CDR1 and CDR2 from the germline V gene are SQVTM and ANQGSEA. CDR3 length equals 12 residues. V lost 6 bases to trimming and J lost 6 bases, with 11 bases between them.